The 2 T cell receptor beta chains given below trace back to one sample, sequenced in a study of blood T cells in healthy people across ages (dated by TCRdb to between 2014 and 2016). Library creation used 5' RACE. The sequencer listed for this sample is Illumina HiSeq 2500. The second PCR ran for roughly 6 to 11 cycles and used a J-beta primer mix along with a sample-barcoded 5' primer. Using fastp at Q25 and MiXCR, TCRdb reprocessed the public reads and kept productive beta chains. Every entry covers one CDR3 protein and lists the most common genes and DNA from its rows. The sample profile shows about 830,000 distinct CDR3 sequences; approximately 65% of them were found once. The ten biggest clones cover 25% to 35% of the sample. Sequencing was performed on blood. Receptor source: a man aged 30 to 45 in good health.

V is TRBV15 and J is TRBJ1-2; 12 positions agree with TRBD1. Germline-derived CDR1 and CDR2 are LNHNV and YYDKDF (reference sequence). The CDR3 totals 17 residues. J gave up 2 bases and V 5 bases, and 9 bases lay outside the gene matches. The CDR3 bases are TGTGCCACCAGCGAGCAGGGACAGGGGGCGCGAAACTATGGCTACACCTTC. Encoded protein: CATSEQGQGARNYGYTF.

Only a few counts were recorded for this clonotype. This chain links TRBV15 with TRBJ2-1, with 9 bases that match TRBD2. Germline V gives CDR1 LNHNV, CDR2 YYDKDF (reference sequence). With V trimmed by 0 bases and J by 8 bases, 8 bases remained unmatched. The CDR3 is 16 residues long. DNA for the CDR3: TGTGCCACCAGCAGAGATCCGGCTAGCGGGGACGATGAGCAGTTCTTC. Translation gives CATSRDPASGDDEQFF.